The clone carrying this T cell receptor (beta chain) was counted a single time. These data belong to a study of blood T cell repertoires in COVID-19. Looking at the study overall: PBMCs, B-cell-depleted T cells, or T cells provided the cDNA or gDNA that made up the material.

Source study methods: Amplification with reference gene primers provided the estimates of nucleated cell counts. Libraries were prepared by immunoSEQ multiplex PCR; TCRdb keeps only in-frame clonotypes and omits some of them. For V, J and clone size, that table is used; D and trimming come from the DNA. This sample has 75,000 to 100,000 clones; 70% to 90% occur once, and the top ten carry 20%. The CDR3 is made up of 13 amino acids. V was trimmed by 3 bases and J by 7 bases, leaving 12 bases between them. Germline V gene lookup returns CDR1 MGHDK and CDR2 SYGVNS. J is TRBJ1-1 and V is TRBV25-1; weak D call: TRBD1 (6 bases). The sequenced material came from peripheral blood. The clonotype was recovered from a human donor in a cohort sampled during active COVID-19. This chain's CDR3 is CASSEPQGREAFF. CDR3 nucleotides: TGTGCCAGCAGTGAGCCACAGGGACGTGAAGCTTTCTTT. Filled out from reference TRBV25-1 and TRBJ1-1, the complete variable domain reads EADIYQTPRYLVIGTGKKITLECSQTMGHDKMYWYQQDPGMELHLIHYSYGVNSTEKGDLSSESTVSRIRTEHFPLTLESARPSHTSQYLCASSEPQGREAFFGQGTRLTVV.